This paragraph reports one T cell receptor (beta chain). What it binds is unknown. This sample stems from a study of T cell responses to AZD1222 COVID-19 vaccine. Deletions cut 6 bases from V and 3 bases from J, with 18 bases between. CDR1 is MNHEY and CDR2 is SVGEGT in the germline V gene. There are 16 residues in the CDR3. Study results and limitations: Regions 160-218 and 743-854 held dominance among vaccine-associated CD4 TCRs, which spanned spike.

Libraries were prepared by immunoSEQ multiplex PCR; TCRdb keeps only in-frame clonotypes and omits some of them. The sample records under 150,000 clones, more than 85% being singletons. Here the sequenced sample was peripheral blood, taken 28 days after the second AZD1222 dose. The chain combines TRBV6-2 or TRBV6-3 with TRBJ1-5; the D is unclear. The TCR sequence derives from an adult who received the AZD1222 COVID-19 vaccine. The CDR3 sequence is CASSPSFGGINQPQHF. CDR3 sequence (DNA): TGTGCCAGCAGCCCCTCCTTTGGCGGAATCAATCAGCCCCAGCATTTT.